The 2 T cell receptor beta chains below come from one sample, sequenced in a study of regulatory T cells in long-lasting Graves disease. Building of the TCR beta libraries involved iRepertoire HTBI primers and Arm-PCR of CDR3 regions. TCRdb itself ran the multiplex PCR reads through MiXCR, one entry per CDR3 protein. The sample carries 350,000 to 500,000 distinct CDR3 sequences, approximately 14% recorded once. Time point noted: newly diagnosed GD, antithyroid drugs for less than 3 months. Scientists built the TCR library using RNA that was extracted from PBMCs. The sample was also reused in another study, on T cells in Graves' hyperthyroidism and ophthalmopathy.

The specimen was peripheral blood mononuclear cells (PBMCs), collected at new diagnosis, from a patient treated with antithyroid drugs. The receptors originated from a woman in her forties or fifties with Graves disease.

This clonotype came up many times. The rearrangement links TRBV5-1 to TRBJ2-1; D could derive from TRBD1 or TRBD2 (5 bases each). The length of the CDR3 is 13 residues. V lost 2 bases to trimming and J lost 9 bases, with 12 bases between them. Germline V CDR1 and CDR2: SGHRS, YFSETQ. This CDR3 reads CASSFYPGPEQFF. CDR3 nucleotides: TGCGCCAGCAGCTTCTATCCGGGGCCTGAGCAGTTCTTC.

This clonotype came up many times. The genes are TRBV3-1 and TRBJ1-5; D is ambiguous. V gave up 1 base and J gave up 7 bases, with 14 bases separating them. CDR1 is LGHDT, CDR2 YNNKEL, per germline (reference sequence). There are 15 residues in the CDR3. CDR3 region: CASSQGSRAIQPQHF. The CDR3 DNA is TGTGCCAGCAGCCAAGGCTCACGGGCTATCCAGCCCCAGCATTTT.